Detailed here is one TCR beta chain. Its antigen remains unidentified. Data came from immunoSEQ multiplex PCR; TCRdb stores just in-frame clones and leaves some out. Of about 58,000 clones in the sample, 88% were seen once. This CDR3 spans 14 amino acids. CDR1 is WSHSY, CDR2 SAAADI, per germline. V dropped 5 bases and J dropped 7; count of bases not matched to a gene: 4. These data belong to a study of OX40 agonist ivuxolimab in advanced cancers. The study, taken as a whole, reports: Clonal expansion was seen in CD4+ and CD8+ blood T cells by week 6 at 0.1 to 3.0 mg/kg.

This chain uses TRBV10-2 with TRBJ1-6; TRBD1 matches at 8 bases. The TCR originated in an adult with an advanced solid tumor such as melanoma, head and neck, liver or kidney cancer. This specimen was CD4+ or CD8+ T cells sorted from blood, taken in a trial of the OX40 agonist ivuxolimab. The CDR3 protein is CASSYRQGNSPLHF. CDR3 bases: TGCGCCAGCAGTTACCGACAGGGGAATTCACCCCTCCACTTT.